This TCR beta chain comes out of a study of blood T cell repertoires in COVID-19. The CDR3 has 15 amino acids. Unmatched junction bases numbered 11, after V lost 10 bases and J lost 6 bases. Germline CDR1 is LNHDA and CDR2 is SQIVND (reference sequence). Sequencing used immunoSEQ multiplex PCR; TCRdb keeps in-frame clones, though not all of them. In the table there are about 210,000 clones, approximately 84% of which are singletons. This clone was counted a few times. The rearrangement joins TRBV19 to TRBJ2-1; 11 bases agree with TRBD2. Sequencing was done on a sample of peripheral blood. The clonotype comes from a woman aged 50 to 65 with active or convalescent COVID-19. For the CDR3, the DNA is TGTGCCACTAAATTGACTAGCGGGGCCCTCAATGAGCAGTTCTTC. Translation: CATKLTSGALNEQFF. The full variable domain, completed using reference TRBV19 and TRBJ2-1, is DGGITQSPKYLFRKEGQNVTLSCEQNLNHDAMYWYRQDPGQGLRLIYYSQIVNDFQKGDIAEGYSVSREKKESFPLTVTSAQKNPTAFYLCATKLTSGALNEQFFGPGTRLTVL.